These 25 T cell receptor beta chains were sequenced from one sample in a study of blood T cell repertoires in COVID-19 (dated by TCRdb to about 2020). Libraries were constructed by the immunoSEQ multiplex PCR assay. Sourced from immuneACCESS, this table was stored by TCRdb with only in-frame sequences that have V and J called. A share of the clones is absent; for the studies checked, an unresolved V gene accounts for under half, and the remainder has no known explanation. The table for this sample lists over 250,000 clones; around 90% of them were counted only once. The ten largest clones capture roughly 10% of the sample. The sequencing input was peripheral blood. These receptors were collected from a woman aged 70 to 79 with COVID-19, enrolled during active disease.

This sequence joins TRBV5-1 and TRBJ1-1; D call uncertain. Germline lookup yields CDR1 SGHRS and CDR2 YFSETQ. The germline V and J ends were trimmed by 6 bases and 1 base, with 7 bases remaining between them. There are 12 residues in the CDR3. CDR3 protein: CASTRGNTEAFF. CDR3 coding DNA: TGCGCCAGCACCAGAGGGAACACTGAAGCTTTCTTT.

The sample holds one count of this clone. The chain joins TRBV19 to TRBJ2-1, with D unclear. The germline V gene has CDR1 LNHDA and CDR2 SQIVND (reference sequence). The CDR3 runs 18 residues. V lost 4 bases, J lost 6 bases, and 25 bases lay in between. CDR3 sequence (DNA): TGTGCCAGTAGTACCCACCGCGTGACAACCCGGTCGGCCAATGAGCAGTTCTTC. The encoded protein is CASSTHRVTTRSANEQFF. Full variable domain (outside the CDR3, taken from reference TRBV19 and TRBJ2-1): DGGITQSPKYLFRKEGQNVTLSCEQNLNHDAMYWYRQDPGQGLRLIYYSQIVNDFQKGDIAEGYSVSREKKESFPLTVTSAQKNPTAFYLCASSTHRVTTRSANEQFFGPGTRLTVL.

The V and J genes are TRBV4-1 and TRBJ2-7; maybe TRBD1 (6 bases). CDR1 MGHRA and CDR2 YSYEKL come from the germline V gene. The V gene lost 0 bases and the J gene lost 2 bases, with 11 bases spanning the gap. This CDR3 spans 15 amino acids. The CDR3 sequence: CASSQERDITYEQYF. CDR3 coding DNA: TGCGCCAGCAGCCAAGAAAGGGACATCACCTACGAGCAGTACTTC.

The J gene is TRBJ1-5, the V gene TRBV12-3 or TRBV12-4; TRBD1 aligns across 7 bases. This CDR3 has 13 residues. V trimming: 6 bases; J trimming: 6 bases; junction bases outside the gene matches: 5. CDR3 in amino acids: CASRQGMGQPQHF. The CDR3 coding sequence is TGTGCCAGCAGACAGGGGATGGGTCAGCCCCAGCATTTT.

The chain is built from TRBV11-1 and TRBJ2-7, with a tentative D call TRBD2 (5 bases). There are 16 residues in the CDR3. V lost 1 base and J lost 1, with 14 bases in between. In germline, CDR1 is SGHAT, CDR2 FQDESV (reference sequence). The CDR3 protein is CASSLGPGRTSYEQYF. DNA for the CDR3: TGTGCCAGCAGCTTAGGACCGGGCAGGACTTCCTACGAGCAGTACTTC. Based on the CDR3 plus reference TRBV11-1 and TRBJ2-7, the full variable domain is EAEVAQSPRYKITEKSQAVAFWCDPISGHATLYWYRQILGQGPELLVQFQDESVVDDSQLPKDRFSAERLKGVDSTLKIQPAELGDSAMYLCASSLGPGRTSYEQYFGPGTRLTVT.

As DNA, the CDR3 is TGTGCCAGCAGCTTACGACTAGCGTTTGGAGATACGCAGTATTTT. It codes for CASSLRLAFGDTQYF. This chain uses TRBV11-1 with TRBJ2-3; 8 bases are shared with TRBD2. The J segment lost 5 bases and the V segment lost 2 bases, leaving 6 bases of the junction unmatched. The CDR3 length is 15 residues. Germline V gives CDR1 SGHAT, CDR2 FQDESV (reference sequence).

Here the CDR3 reads CAWSVASGTDTQYF. DNA for the CDR3: TGTGCCTGGAGTGTGGCTAGCGGGACAGATACGCAGTATTTT. J is TRBJ2-3 and V is TRBV30, with TRBD2 matching over 8 bases. From germline, CDR1 is GTSNPN and CDR2 SVGIG (reference sequence). The CDR3 totals 14 residues. Losses at the gene ends were 0 bases for V and 3 bases for J; bases not matched to a gene: 2.

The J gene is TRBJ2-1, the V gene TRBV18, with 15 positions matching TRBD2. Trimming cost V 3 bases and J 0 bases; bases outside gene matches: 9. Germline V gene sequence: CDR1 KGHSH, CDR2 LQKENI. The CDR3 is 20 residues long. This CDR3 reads CASSPRTSGREVVSYNEQFF. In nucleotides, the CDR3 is TGTGCCAGCTCACCTAGGACTAGCGGGAGGGAGGTAGTCTCCTACAATGAGCAGTTCTTC.

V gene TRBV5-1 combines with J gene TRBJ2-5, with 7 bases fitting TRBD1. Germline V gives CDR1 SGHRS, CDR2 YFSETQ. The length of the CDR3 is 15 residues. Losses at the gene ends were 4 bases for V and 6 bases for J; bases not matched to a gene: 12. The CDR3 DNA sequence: TGCGCCAGCAGCGATCGATGGACAGGTCAGAAGACCCAGTACTTC. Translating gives CASSDRWTGQKTQYF.

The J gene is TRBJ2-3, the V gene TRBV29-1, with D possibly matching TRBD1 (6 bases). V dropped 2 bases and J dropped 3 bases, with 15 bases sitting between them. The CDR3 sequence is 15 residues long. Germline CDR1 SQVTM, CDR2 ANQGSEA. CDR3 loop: CSVELLQGGTDTQYF. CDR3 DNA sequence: TGCAGCGTTGAACTCCTACAGGGCGGGACAGATACGCAGTATTTT.

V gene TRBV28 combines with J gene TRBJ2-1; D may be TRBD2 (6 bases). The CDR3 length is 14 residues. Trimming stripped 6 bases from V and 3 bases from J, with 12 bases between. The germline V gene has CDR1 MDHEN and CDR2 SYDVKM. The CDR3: CASSRRRGYNEQFF. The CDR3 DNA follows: TGTGCCAGCAGCCGTAGGCGGGGCTACAATGAGCAGTTCTTC.

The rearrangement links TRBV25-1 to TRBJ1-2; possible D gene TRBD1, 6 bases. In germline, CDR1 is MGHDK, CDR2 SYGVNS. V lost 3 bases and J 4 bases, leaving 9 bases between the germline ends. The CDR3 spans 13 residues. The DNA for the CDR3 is TGTGCCAGCAGTGACCAGGGGCCCTATGGCTACACCTTC. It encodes CASSDQGPYGYTF.

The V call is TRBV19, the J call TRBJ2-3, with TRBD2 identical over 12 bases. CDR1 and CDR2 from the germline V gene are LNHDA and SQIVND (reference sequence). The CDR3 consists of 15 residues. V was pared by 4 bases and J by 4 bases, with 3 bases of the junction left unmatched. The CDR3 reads CASSTSGRVADTQYF. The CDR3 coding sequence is TGTGCCAGTAGTACTAGCGGGAGGGTGGCAGATACGCAGTATTTT. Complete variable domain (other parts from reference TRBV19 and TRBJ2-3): DGGITQSPKYLFRKEGQNVTLSCEQNLNHDAMYWYRQDPGQGLRLIYYSQIVNDFQKGDIAEGYSVSREKKESFPLTVTSAQKNPTAFYLCASSTSGRVADTQYFGPGTRLTVL.

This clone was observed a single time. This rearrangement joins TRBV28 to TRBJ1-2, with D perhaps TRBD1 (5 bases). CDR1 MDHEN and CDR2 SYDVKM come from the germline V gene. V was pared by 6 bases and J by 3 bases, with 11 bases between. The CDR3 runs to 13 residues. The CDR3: CASSPQGYYGYTF. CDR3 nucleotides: TGTGCCAGCAGCCCTCAGGGTTACTATGGCTACACCTTC.

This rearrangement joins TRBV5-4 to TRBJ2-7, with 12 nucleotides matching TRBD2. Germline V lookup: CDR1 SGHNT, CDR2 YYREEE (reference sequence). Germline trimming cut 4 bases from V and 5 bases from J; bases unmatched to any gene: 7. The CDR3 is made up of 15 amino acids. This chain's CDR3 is CASSVSSGRDDEQYF. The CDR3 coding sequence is TGTGCCAGCAGCGTGTCTAGCGGGAGGGACGACGAGCAGTACTTC.

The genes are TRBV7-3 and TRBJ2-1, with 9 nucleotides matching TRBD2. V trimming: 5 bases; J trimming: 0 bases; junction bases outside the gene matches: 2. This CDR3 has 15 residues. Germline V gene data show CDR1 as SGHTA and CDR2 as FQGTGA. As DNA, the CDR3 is TGTGCCAGCAGCGTTAGCGGGAGCTCCTACAATGAGCAGTTCTTC. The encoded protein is CASSVSGSSYNEQFF.

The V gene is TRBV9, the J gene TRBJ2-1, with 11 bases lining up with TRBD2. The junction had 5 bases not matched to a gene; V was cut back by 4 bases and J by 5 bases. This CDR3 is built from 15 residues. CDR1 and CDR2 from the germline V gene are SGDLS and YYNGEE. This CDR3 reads CASSTGLAGDNEQFF. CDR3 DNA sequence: TGTGCCAGCAGCACAGGACTAGCGGGCGACAATGAGCAGTTCTTC.

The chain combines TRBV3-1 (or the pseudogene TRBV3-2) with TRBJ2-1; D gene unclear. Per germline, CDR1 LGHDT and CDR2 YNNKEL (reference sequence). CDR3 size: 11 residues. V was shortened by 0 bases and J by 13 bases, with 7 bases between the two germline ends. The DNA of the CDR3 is TGTGCCAGCAGCCAAGAGCTAAGCCAGTTCTTC. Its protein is CASSQELSQFF.

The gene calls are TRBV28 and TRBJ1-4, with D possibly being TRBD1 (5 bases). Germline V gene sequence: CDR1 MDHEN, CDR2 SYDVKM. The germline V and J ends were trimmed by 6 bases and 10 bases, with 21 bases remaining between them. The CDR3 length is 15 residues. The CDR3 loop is CASSLDVGLMGKLFF. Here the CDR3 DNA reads TGTGCCAGCAGCCTCGACGTGGGGCTAATGGGAAAACTGTTTTTT.

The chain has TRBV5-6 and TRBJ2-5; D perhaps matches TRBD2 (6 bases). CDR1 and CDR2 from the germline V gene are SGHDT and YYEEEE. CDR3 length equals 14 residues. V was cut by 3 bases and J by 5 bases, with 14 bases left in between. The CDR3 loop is CASSSSGGGETQYF. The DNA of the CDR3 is TGTGCCAGCAGCTCTTCCGGGGGAGGTGAGACCCAGTACTTC.

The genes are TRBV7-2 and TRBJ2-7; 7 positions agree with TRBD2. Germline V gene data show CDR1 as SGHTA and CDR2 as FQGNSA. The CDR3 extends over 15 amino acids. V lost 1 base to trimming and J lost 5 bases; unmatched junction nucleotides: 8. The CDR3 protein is CASSLVAGERNEQYF. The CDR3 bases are TGTGCCAGCAGCTTAGTGGCGGGAGAGCGGAACGAGCAGTACTTC. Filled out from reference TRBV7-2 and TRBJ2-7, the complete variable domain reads GAGVSQSPSNKVTEKGKDVELRCDPISGHTALYWYRQSLGQGLEFLIYFQGNSAPDKSGLPSDRFSAERTGGSVSTLTIQRTQQEDSAVYLCASSLVAGERNEQYFGPGTRLTVT.

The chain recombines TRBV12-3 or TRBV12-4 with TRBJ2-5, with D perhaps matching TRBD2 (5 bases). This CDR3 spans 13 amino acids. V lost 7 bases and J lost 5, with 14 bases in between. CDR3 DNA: TGTGCCAGCACCGTCCTGGGCGGGGAGACCCAGTACTTC. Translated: CASTVLGGETQYF.

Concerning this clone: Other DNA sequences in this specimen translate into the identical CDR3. CDR3 coding DNA: TGTGCCAGCAGCTTAGCCCTCACTGAAGCTTTCTTT. Encoded protein: CASSLALTEAFF. The chain uses TRBV7-9 and TRBJ1-1; D unresolved. Germline V gene sequence: CDR1 SEHNR, CDR2 FQNEAQ (reference sequence). The length of the CDR3 is 12 residues. The ends were cut back, 0 bases at V and 4 bases at J, with 3 bases in the middle.

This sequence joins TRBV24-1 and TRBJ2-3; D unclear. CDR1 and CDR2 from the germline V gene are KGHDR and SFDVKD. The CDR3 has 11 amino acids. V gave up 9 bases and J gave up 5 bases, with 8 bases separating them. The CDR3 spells CATSPIDTQYF. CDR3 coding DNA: TGTGCCACCTCTCCTATAGATACGCAGTATTTT.

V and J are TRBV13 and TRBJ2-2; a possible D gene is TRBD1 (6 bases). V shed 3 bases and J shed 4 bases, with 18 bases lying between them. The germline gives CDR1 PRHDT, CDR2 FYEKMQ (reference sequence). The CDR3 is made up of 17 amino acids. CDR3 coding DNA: TGTGCCAGCAGCTTGGTGGTTACAGGGAGAGTCACCGGGGAGCTGTTTTTT. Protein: CASSLVVTGRVTGELFF.